The rows below give T cell receptor beta chains drawn from one sample of a study of blood T cell repertoires in COVID-19. Some clones are missing from TCRdb's copy, which holds only in-frame ones; the method was immunoSEQ multiplex PCR. The repertoire holds 40,000 to 55,000 clones, with around 86% as singletons. Source material: peripheral blood. The receptors derive from a human donor with acute or convalescent COVID-19. The donor label of this sample is uncertain. The CDR3 runs from the conserved cysteine through the conserved F or W. A D gene is named only where the DNA matches it firmly. The listing skips clone size in some rows; elsewhere it reads once, few, many or a size class.

D	V	J	size	DNA	CDR3
NA	TRBV5-6	TRBJ1-4	NA	TGTGCCAGCAGCTTGACGACAGTTAATGAAAAACTGTTTTTT	CASSLTTVNEKLFF
NA	TRBV10-3	TRBJ2-3	NA	TGTGCCATCAGGGGAGACTCAAGGGGCACAGATACGCAGTATTTT	CAIRGDSRGTDTQYF
TRBD2	TRBV9	TRBJ2-3	NA	TGTGCCAGCAGCCCGGGCGGGGGGGCTGCTACAGATACGCAGTATTTT	CASSPGGGAATDTQYF
TRBD1	TRBV7-8	TRBJ1-1	once	TGTGCCAGCAGCTTAGCAGGCAGGGGGCCCACTGAAGCTTTCTTT	CASSLAGRGPTEAFF
NA	TRBV28	TRBJ1-1	NA	TGTGCCAGCAGTTTAGTCGTGAACACTGAAGCTTTCTTT	CASSLVVNTEAFF
TRBD2	TRBV7-2	TRBJ2-1	NA	TGTGCCAGCAGCTTAGTGAGCGGGGGGCCGGGCTCCTACAATGAGCAGTTCTTC	CASSLVSGGPGSYNEQFF
TRBD1	TRBV10-3	TRBJ2-3	NA	TGTGCCATCAGTGGGGACAGCGTCACAGATACGCAGTATTTT	CAISGDSVTDTQYF
TRBD2	TRBV10-2	TRBJ2-7	NA	TGCGCCAGCAGCCCCGGTGGGGGGGACGAGCAGTACTTC	CASSPGGGDEQYF
TRBD1	TRBV6-1	TRBJ1-6	NA	TGTGCCAGCAGTGAGCGACAGGGGGGATCATTAAGTTCACCCCTCCACTTT	CASSERQGGSLSSPLHF
TRBD2	TRBV10-3	TRBJ2-1	few	TGTGCCATCACCGGGACTAGCGGGAGTAATGAGCAGTTCTTC	CAITGTSGSNEQFF
TRBD2	TRBV18	TRBJ2-2	NA	TGTGCCAGCTCAGCCCGGACTAGCGGGAGTACCGGGGAGCTGTTTTTT	CASSARTSGSTGELFF
NA	TRBV29-1	TRBJ2-1	NA	TGCAGCGTGAGGTCCTGGTTAGACGATGAGCAGTTCTTC	CSVRSWLDDEQFF
TRBD1	TRBV3-1/TRBV3-2	TRBJ2-7	NA	TGTGCCAGCAGCCGGGTGGGGACAGGGAGCGACGAGCAGTACTTC	CASSRVGTGSDEQYF
NA	TRBV30	TRBJ2-1	NA	TGTGCCTGGAGTGCCGGGATGTACTACAATGAGCAGTTCTTC	CAWSAGMYYNEQFF
NA	TRBV12-5	TRBJ2-2	NA	TGTGCTAGTGGCTCGCCGGGACACCCTCTGCTGTTTTTT	CASGSPGHPLLFF
NA	TRBV28	TRBJ1-2	NA	TGTGCCAGCAGTTTAATTGACGGGAGCTACACCTTC	CASSLIDGSYTF
NA	TRBV19	TRBJ1-2	NA	TGTGCCAGTAGTATACCCCGGGGTGGGGACTATGGCTACACCTTC	CASSIPRGGDYGYTF
TRBD2	TRBV6-1	TRBJ2-3	NA	TGTGCCAGCAGTGAACGGCGGGGGGGCTGGGATACGCAGTATTTT	CASSERRGGWDTQYF
NA	TRBV12-3/TRBV12-4	TRBJ1-1	NA	TGTGCCAGCGTCTGGCGGGGTGAAGAAGCTTTCTTT	CASVWRGEEAFF
NA	TRBV21-1	TRBJ1-5	NA	TGTGCCAGCAGCAAAGGGGGGACAGCCATCAATCAGCCCCAGCATTTT	CASSKGGTAINQPQHF
NA	TRBV2	TRBJ1-6	NA	TGTGCCAGCAAAAAAGAGGGCCTCCTATATTCACCCCTCCACTTT	CASKKEGLLYSPLHF
TRBD2	TRBV6-5	TRBJ2-7	NA	TGTGCCAGCAGCTGGCGTACTAGCGGAACCTACGAGCAGTACTTC	CASSWRTSGTYEQYF
NA	TRBV6-1	TRBJ1-1	NA	TGTGCCAGCAGTGAAATAGGGGTAAACACTGAAGCTTTCTTT	CASSEIGVNTEAFF
NA	TRBV27	TRBJ2-7	NA	TGTGCCAGCAGTTTATCGGTGGTCACAAACGAGCAGTACTTC	CASSLSVVTNEQYF
NA	TRBV4-2	TRBJ1-1	once	TGTGCCAGCACCCAGGACGAGGGTATGTCGATCAACACTGAAGCTTTCTTT	CASTQDEGMSINTEAFF
NA	TRBV5-3	TRBJ2-2	few	TGTGCCAGAAGCTTGGGGACCTCTGAACACCGGGGAGCTGTTTTT	CARSLGTSEHRGAVF
NA	TRBV18	TRBJ2-3	NA	TGTGCCAGCTCACCACCGAGTCGGGCAGATACGCAGTATTTT	CASSPPSRADTQYF
NA	TRBV28	TRBJ1-2	NA	TGTGCCGGTGGTCGGGCTAACTATGGCTACACCTTC	CAGGRANYGYTF
NA	TRBV19	TRBJ1-2	few	TGTGCCAGTAGTAGCCCCACAAGGGGTCGATATGGCTACACCTTC	CASSSPTRGRYGYTF
TRBD1	TRBV7-9	TRBJ1-2	few	TGTGCCAGCAGCCAAGGACAGGCCCGCTACACCTTC	CASSQGQARYTF
NA	TRBV7-2	TRBJ2-5	NA	TGTGCCAGCAAAAGGGGCGTTGAAGAGACCCAGTACTTC	CASKRGVEETQYF
NA	TRBV7-9	TRBJ2-7	NA	TGTGCCAGCAGCTTCAGGGACGAGCAGTACTTC	CASSFRDEQYF
NA	TRBV28	TRBJ1-1	NA	TGTGCCAGCCAGAGGGAAACTGAAGCTTTCTTT	CASQRETEAFF
TRBD2	TRBV7-3	TRBJ2-1	NA	TGTGCCAGCAGCTCCTATGGTGGTCCGGGACTAGCTCACGGTGAGCAGTTCTTC	CASSSYGGPGLAHGEQFF
NA	TRBV4-1	TRBJ2-5	NA	TGCGCCAGCAGCCAAGTAACCGGGTTGGGAGAGACCCAGTACTTC	CASSQVTGLGETQYF
NA	TRBV24-1	TRBJ1-4	NA	TGTGCCACCAGTGATTTAGCCTCGAGACTGTTTTTT	CATSDLASRLFF
TRBD1	TRBV5-4	TRBJ1-6	NA	TGTGCCAGCAGCTGGGGACAGGGGGTTGATTCACCCCTCCACTTT	CASSWGQGVDSPLHF
NA	TRBV13	TRBJ2-7	NA	TGTGCCAGCAGCTTTTTAGGGGGTTATTACGAGCAGTACTTC	CASSFLGGYYEQYF
TRBD2	TRBV5-1	TRBJ2-5	NA	TGCGCCAGCAGCTCGGGACTAGCGGGGCAAGAGACCCAGTACTTC	CASSSGLAGQETQYF
NA	TRBV4-1	TRBJ2-1	NA	TGCGCCAGCAACCCTGGCAACAATGAGCAGTTCTTC	CASNPGNNEQFF
TRBD1	TRBV27	TRBJ1-5	NA	TGTGCCAGCAGTGCGGGGACAGGGAATCAGCCCCAGCATTTT	CASSAGTGNQPQHF
NA	TRBV6-6	TRBJ1-1	NA	TGTGCCAGCAGTCAGACAGAAAGGAACACTGAAGCTTTCTTT	CASSQTERNTEAFF
NA	TRBV5-1	TRBJ1-1	NA	TGCGCCAGCAGTAAGGACAGCTACACTGAAGCTTTCTTT	CASSKDSYTEAFF
NA	TRBV28	TRBJ1-2	NA	TGTGCCAGCAGCCGATCGGGGAACTATGGCTACACCTTC	CASSRSGNYGYTF
NA	TRBV24-1	TRBJ2-2	NA	TGTGCCACCAGTGACCCGAGACAGGGAGGCCGCGCCGGGGAGCTGTTTTTT	CATSDPRQGGRAGELFF
NA	TRBV30	TRBJ1-1	NA	TGTGCCTGGAGTCTTAGACAGGCGACCACTGAAGCTTTCTTT	CAWSLRQATTEAFF
NA	TRBV28	TRBJ1-1	NA	TGTGCCAGCAGTTTTCGGAGGGTATGGAACACTGAAGCTTTCTTT	CASSFRRVWNTEAFF
TRBD2	TRBV6-1	TRBJ2-1	NA	TGTGCCAGCAGTGAAACTAGCGGGAGGCAGTTCTTC	CASSETSGRQFF
NA	TRBV11-2	TRBJ2-5	NA	TGTGCCAGCAGCTCCCTTGACAGAATGGAGACCCAGTACTTC	CASSSLDRMETQYF
TRBD2	TRBV2	TRBJ2-1	NA	TGTGCCAGCAGTGATTACGGTCGGGGGGGGCGTTATAATGAGCAGTTCTTC	CASSDYGRGGRYNEQFF
TRBD2	TRBV4-1	TRBJ2-7	NA	TGCGCCAGCAGCCAACAGATGGGGTTAGCGGGTAGCTCCTACGAGCAGTACTTC	CASSQQMGLAGSSYEQYF
TRBD1	TRBV15	TRBJ2-6	NA	TGTGCCACGAGTAAGGGGGCCGGGACAGGAGGTAGACCCGGGGCCAACGTCCTGACTTTC	CATSKGAGTGGRPGANVLTF
TRBD2	TRBV5-1	TRBJ2-1	NA	TGCGCCAGCTTGAGCGGGGGGGCACAGAATGAGCAGTTCTTC	CASLSGGAQNEQFF
NA	TRBV5-1	TRBJ2-3	NA	TGCGCCAGCAGCGGGGGACTTAGCACAGATACGCAGTATTTT	CASSGGLSTDTQYF
NA	TRBV11-2	TRBJ2-7	NA	TGTGCCAGCAGCTTAGACGCAGGGGGGACTAGCTACGAGCAGTACTTC	CASSLDAGGTSYEQYF